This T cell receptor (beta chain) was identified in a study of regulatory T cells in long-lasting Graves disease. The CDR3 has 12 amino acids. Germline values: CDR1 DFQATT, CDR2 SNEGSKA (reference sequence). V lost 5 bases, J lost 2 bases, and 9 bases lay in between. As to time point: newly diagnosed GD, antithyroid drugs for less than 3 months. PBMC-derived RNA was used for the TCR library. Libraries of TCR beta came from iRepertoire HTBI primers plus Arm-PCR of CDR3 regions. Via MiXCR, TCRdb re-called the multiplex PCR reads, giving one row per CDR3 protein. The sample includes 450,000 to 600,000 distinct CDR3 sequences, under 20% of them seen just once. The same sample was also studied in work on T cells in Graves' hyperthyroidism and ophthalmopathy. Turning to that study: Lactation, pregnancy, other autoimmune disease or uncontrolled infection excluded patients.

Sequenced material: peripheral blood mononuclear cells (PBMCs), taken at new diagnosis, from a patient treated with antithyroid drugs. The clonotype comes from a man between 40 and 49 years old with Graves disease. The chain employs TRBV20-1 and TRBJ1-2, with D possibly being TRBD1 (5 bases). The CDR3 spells CSALGQNYGYTF. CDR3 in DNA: TGCAGTGCTCTGGGGCAGAACTATGGCTACACCTTC.